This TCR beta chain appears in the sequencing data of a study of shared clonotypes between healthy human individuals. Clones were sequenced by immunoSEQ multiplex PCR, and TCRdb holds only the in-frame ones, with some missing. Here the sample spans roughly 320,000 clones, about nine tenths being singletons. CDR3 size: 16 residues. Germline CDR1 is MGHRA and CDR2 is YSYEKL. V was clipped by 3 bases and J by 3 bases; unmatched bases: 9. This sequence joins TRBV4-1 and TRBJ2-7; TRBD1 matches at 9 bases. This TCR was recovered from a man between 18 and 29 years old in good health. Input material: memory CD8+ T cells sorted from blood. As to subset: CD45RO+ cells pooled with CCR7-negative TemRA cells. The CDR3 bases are TGCGCCAGCAGCCATGCGCTGGGACAGGGCGACTACGAGCAGTACTTC. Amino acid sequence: CASSHALGQGDYEQYF.